The 13 T cell receptor beta chains given below trace back to one sample, sequenced in a study of CD8 T cells in ankylosing spondylitis. Via MiXCR, TCRdb re-called the 5' RACE reads, giving one row per CDR3 protein. The repertoire holds a few hundred thousand distinct CDR3 sequences, approximately 20% seen once, with over 10% in the top ten. Input material: blood, either unsorted or a sorted T cell fraction (not recorded which). Every receptor here comes from a male donor with ankylosing spondylitis or in good health (not recorded which).

For the CDR3, the DNA is TGCGCCAGCAGCTCCAGGGGGCCTGATACGCAGTATTTT. Protein sequence: CASSSRGPDTQYF. The genes are TRBV5-1 and TRBJ2-3; 8 bases are a match to TRBD1. Trimming cost V 3 bases and J 6 bases; bases outside gene matches: 3. The CDR3 is made up of 13 amino acids. Germline V CDR1 and CDR2: SGHRS, YFSETQ.

This clonotype was counted a few times. The chain has TRBV29-1 and TRBJ2-7; a weak D match, TRBD1 (6 bases). This CDR3 is built from 14 residues. V was cut by 6 bases and J by 0 bases, with 15 bases left in between. Germline V gene sequence: CDR1 SQVTM, CDR2 ANQGSEA. This CDR3 reads CSVVGARSSYEQYF. The CDR3 DNA sequence: TGCAGCGTCGTGGGGGCGCGGAGCTCCTACGAGCAGTACTTC.

This clonotype has only a few counts. The chain uses TRBV29-1 and TRBJ2-7; 9 bases line up with TRBD1. Germline values: CDR1 SQVTM, CDR2 ANQGSEA. CDR3 length: 13 amino acids. With V trimmed by 5 bases and J by 5 bases, 7 bases remained unmatched. DNA for the CDR3: TGCAGCGTTCTCCAGGGGGACAGGGACGAGCAGTACTTC. Protein sequence: CSVLQGDRDEQYF.

In this sample, this clonotype turned up a few times. The rearrangement uses TRBV27 and TRBJ2-7; no clear D gene. The germline V gene encodes CDR1 MNHEY and CDR2 SMNVEV (reference sequence). The length of the CDR3 is 14 residues. The V end was cut by 2 bases, the J end by 5 bases, with 13 bases between. CDR3 coding DNA: TGTGCCAGCAGTTTAAGTGAAGGGCGACACGAGCAGTACTTC. Translated, it gives CASSLSEGRHEQYF.

The chain uses TRBV28 and TRBJ1-6, with D tentatively TRBD1 (6 bases). V lost 0 bases, J lost 5 bases, and 8 bases lay in between. This CDR3 region has 15 residues. Germline CDR1 and CDR2: MDHEN and SYDVKM. CDR3 residues: CASSLWDSNNSPLHF. CDR3 DNA: TGTGCCAGCAGTTTATGGGACAGCAATAATTCACCCCTCCACTTT.

The chain recombines TRBV3-1 with TRBJ2-7; no reliable D call. V was clipped by 1 base and J by 3 bases, with 7 bases between them. The CDR3 covers 13 residues. Germline V gives CDR1 LGHDT, CDR2 YNNKEL (reference sequence). In DNA, the CDR3 is TGTGCCAGCAGCCAAGCGCGGAGCTACGAGCAGTACTTC. Translating it yields CASSQARSYEQYF.

The rearrangement uses TRBV9 and TRBJ2-1, with a tentative D call TRBD2 (6 bases). The length of the CDR3 is 18 residues. Germline V gene data show CDR1 as SGDLS and CDR2 as YYNGEE. With 0 bases removed from V and 7 bases from J, the gap between germline ends came to 23 bases. Here the CDR3 DNA reads TGTGCCAGCAGCGTAGCGGGGGAGACAGAGGGTTCGTTAAATGAGCAGTTCTTC. It translates to CASSVAGETEGSLNEQFF.

This clonotype has more than one count but fewer than ten. The rearrangement uses TRBV2 and TRBJ2-1; TRBD2 agrees at 8 bases. V gave up 6 bases and J gave up 6 bases; unmatched junction bases: 13. The CDR3 runs to 16 residues. Germline CDR1 and CDR2: SNHLY and FYNNEI. CDR3 loop: CASSLAGFPRGNEQFF. CDR3 nucleotide sequence: TGTGCCAGCAGCCTAGCGGGCTTTCCCCGGGGCAATGAGCAGTTCTTC.

Only a few counts were recorded for this clonotype. The chain recombines TRBV10-3 with TRBJ2-1; D is unresolved. The length of the CDR3 is 12 residues. Trimming took off 0 bases at V and 8 bases at J, with 5 bases between the two ends. Germline values: CDR1 ENHRY, CDR2 SYGVKD. The CDR3 loop reads CAISESGDEQFF. In DNA, the CDR3 is TGTGCCATCAGTGAGTCTGGGGATGAGCAGTTCTTC.

This clonotype was observed a few times. The chain combines TRBV10-3 with TRBJ2-2, with 7 nucleotides matching TRBD1. This CDR3 has 14 residues. Per germline, CDR1 ENHRY and CDR2 SYGVKD. The J segment lost 3 bases and the V segment lost 6 bases, leaving 4 bases of the junction unmatched. In nucleotides, the CDR3 is TGTGCCATCAGGATACAGGGGTACACCGGGGAGCTGTTTTTT. This translates into CAIRIQGYTGELFF.

The chain uses TRBV4-1 and TRBJ2-3, with D possibly TRBD2 on 5 matching bases. Trimming took 2 bases from V and 4 from J, leaving 13 bases between them. Germline CDR1 MGHRA, CDR2 YSYEKL. The CDR3 sequence is 15 residues long. For the CDR3, the DNA is TGCGCCAGCAGCCAATCGTCGGGAAAGTCAGATACGCAGTATTTT. It codes for CASSQSSGKSDTQYF.

V gene TRBV28 combines with J gene TRBJ2-4; D might be TRBD2 (6 bases). The germline gives CDR1 MDHEN, CDR2 SYDVKM. This CDR3 comprises 15 residues. V lost 3 bases and J lost 8, with 17 bases in between. CDR3 DNA sequence: TGTGCCAGCAGTTTTCCCCTGGAGGGTGAGGACATTCAGTACTTC. Its translation: CASSFPLEGEDIQYF.

This clonotype showed up many times. This chain uses TRBV10-2 with TRBJ1-2, with D possibly TRBD1 on 5 matching bases. With 6 bases removed from V and 1 base from J, the gap between germline ends came to 9 bases. Looked up from germline, CDR1 is WSHSY and CDR2 is SAAADI. The CDR3 sequence is 13 residues long. Written as DNA, the CDR3 is TGCGCCAGCAGCCTAGACAGTAACTATGGCTACACCTTC. This codes for CASSLDSNYGYTF.